These 6 T cell receptor beta chains share one sample of origin, sequenced in a study of T cells in Graves' hyperthyroidism and ophthalmopathy. TCR beta CDR3 regions were amplified from RNA. Carried out on the TCR CDR3, a first-round RT-PCR used the HTBI primer set. TCRdb used MiXCR to reprocess the multiplex PCR reads, holding one entry per CDR3 protein. The sample holds some 370,000 distinct CDR3 sequences, about an eighth seen once. Specimen: blood. The receptor set was obtained from a man aged 50-59 years with Graves' ophthalmopathy.

V gene TRBV4-2 combines with J gene TRBJ2-7; TRBD2 is a possible D gene (5 bases). CDR3 length equals 17 residues. The germline V gene has CDR1 LGHNA and CDR2 YNFKEQ. Trimming stripped 0 bases from V and 0 bases from J, with 15 bases between. Here the CDR3 reads CASSQESAAAYSYEQYF. Here the CDR3 DNA reads TGTGCCAGCAGCCAAGAGTCGGCAGCGGCCTACTCCTACGAGCAGTACTTC.

This clonotype was counted at least ten times. The chain is built from TRBV6-1 and TRBJ2-5, with 10 positions matching TRBD2. Unmatched junction bases numbered 12, after V lost 11 bases and J lost 6 bases. Germline-derived CDR1 and CDR2 are MNHNS and SASEGT. CDR3 size: 14 residues. The CDR3: CAGAPSSGSKTQYF. The CDR3 DNA reads TGTGCCGGCGCCCCTTCTAGCGGGAGTAAGACCCAGTACTTC.

There are many counts of this clonotype. The chain is built from TRBV5-1 and TRBJ2-5, with 8 bases matching TRBD2. Trimming removed 0 bases from V and 5 bases from J; junction bases left unmatched: 15. The length of the CDR3 is 18 residues. The germline gives CDR1 SGHRS, CDR2 YFSETQ. The CDR3: CASSLAKSASGSKETQYF. In DNA, the CDR3 is TGCGCCAGCAGCTTGGCCAAGAGTGCTAGCGGGTCCAAGGAGACCCAGTACTTC.

This clonotype occurred many times. The chain employs TRBV4-1 and TRBJ2-1; maybe TRBD1 (5 bases). V was clipped by 3 bases and J by 8 bases, with 17 bases between them. CDR3 length: 15 amino acids. Germline values: CDR1 MGHRA, CDR2 YSYEKL. Here the CDR3 reads CASSQERPGWDEQFF. CDR3 DNA: TGCGCCAGCAGCCAGGAGCGTCCAGGGTGGGATGAGCAGTTCTTC.

The table lists this clonotype with a few counts. This chain links TRBV28 with TRBJ2-1; D might be TRBD1 (6 bases). The CDR3 is made up of 14 amino acids. V dropped 7 bases and J dropped 8 bases, with 18 bases sitting between them. Looked up from germline, CDR1 is MDHEN and CDR2 is SYDVKM. Here the CDR3 reads CASTLGASGDEQFF. DNA for the CDR3: TGTGCCAGCACCCTGGGGGCTAGTGGCGATGAGCAGTTCTTC.

This chain connects TRBV20-1 to TRBJ2-2, with TRBD1 matching over 7 bases. J gave up 4 bases and V 2 bases, and 4 bases lay outside the gene matches. This CDR3 spans 14 amino acids. Germline CDR1 reads DFQATT; CDR2 reads SNEGSKA (reference sequence). CDR3 residues: CSARPDRVTGELFF. DNA of the CDR3: TGCAGTGCTAGACCCGACAGGGTCACCGGGGAGCTGTTTTTT.